The present TCR beta chain was sequenced within a study of blood T cell repertoires in COVID-19. Study in general: The origin of the acute and convalescent COVID-19 samples was the United States, Italy and Spain. PBMCs, B-cell-depleted T cells, or T cells provided the cDNA or gDNA that made up the material.

Recruits, aged roughly 18 to 95 years, lived in 25 or so US areas. The length of the CDR3 is 14 residues. CDR1 and CDR2 (germline): SGHRS, YFSETQ. V gave up 3 bases and J gave up 3 bases; unmatched junction bases: 2. Original handling: Scientists estimated how many nucleated cells there were by amplifying reference gene primers. Clones were sequenced by immunoSEQ multiplex PCR, and TCRdb holds only the in-frame ones, with some missing. V and J calls and clone size follow that table, whereas D and trimming were derived from the DNA. The sample comprises roughly 200,000 clones, 70% to 90% of which are singletons, and about 1.3% rests with the top ten.

This receptor was taken from a young man who had recovered from COVID-19. Source material: PBMCs or T cells enriched from blood (not recorded which). The rearrangement joins TRBV5-1 to TRBJ2-7; 11 bases are a match to TRBD2. CDR3 residues: CASSSGTSGYEQYF. The CDR3 nucleotides are TGCGCCAGCAGCTCCGGGACTAGCGGCTACGAGCAGTACTTC.